Listed below are T cell receptor beta chains from one sample, sequenced in a study of beta chain features in type 1 diabetes. Clones were sequenced by immunoSEQ multiplex PCR, and TCRdb holds only the in-frame ones, with some missing. This sample carries some 660,000 clones, around 15% of them seen once, and the ten largest clones take nearly 0.04%. The sequencing sample was made of naive CD4+ T cells from blood. These receptors all stem from a young man with type 1 diabetes. The CDR3 runs from the conserved cysteine through the conserved F or W. The D gene is left open where the match is weak. Some rows mark clone size as missing; the rest say once, few, many or name a class of expanded clone.

J gene	clone size	V gene	D gene	CDR3 DNA	CDR3 protein
TRBJ2-7	few	TRBV30	TRBD1	TGTGCCTGGACCCACCACCAGGGGGCTTCCTACGAGCAGTACTTC	CAWTHHQGASYEQYF
TRBJ2-5	NA	TRBV7-2	TRBD1	TGTGCCAGCAGCGCCGACAGGGCCCGGGAGACCCAGTACTTC	CASSADRARETQYF
TRBJ1-6	NA	TRBV6-6	NA	TGTGCCAGCAGTCCCGTACCGGATGGAAATTCACCCCTCCACTTT	CASSPVPDGNSPLHF
TRBJ1-6	few	TRBV6-1	NA	TGTGCCAGTCACGGGGACGGAAACTATAATTCACCCCTCCACTTT	CASHGDGNYNSPLHF
TRBJ2-3	NA	TRBV28	NA	TGTGCCAGCAGTTCCCCCAGCACAGATACGCAGTATTTT	CASSSPSTDTQYF
TRBJ2-3	NA	TRBV7-2	NA	TGTGCCAGCAGCCCCCGATCTAGCACAGATACGCAGTATTTT	CASSPRSSTDTQYF
TRBJ1-6	NA	TRBV9	NA	TGTGCCAGCAGCGGTACTAACCAGGGGACACCCCTCCACTTT	CASSGTNQGTPLHF
TRBJ2-1	NA	TRBV7-2	TRBD2	TGTGCCAGCAGGCTAGCGGGAGGCCGGAATGAGCAGTTCTTC	CASRLAGGRNEQFF
TRBJ2-5	NA	TRBV19	NA	TGTGCCAGTAGTATTGTGTCCCCACCGTACTTC	CASSIVSPPYF
TRBJ1-4	few	TRBV7-2	NA	TGTGCCAGCAGCCCTCGTACTGGCGGAGAAAAACTGTTTTTT	CASSPRTGGEKLFF
TRBJ2-7	NA	TRBV27	TRBD2	TGTGCCAGCAGTTTAACGCTAGCGGGGCCCCCCTACGAGCAGTACTTC	CASSLTLAGPPYEQYF
TRBJ1-1	few	TRBV10-3	NA	TGTGCCATCACCATGGACTTTCAGAACACTGAAGCTTTCTTT	CAITMDFQNTEAFF
TRBJ2-1	few	TRBV4-3	TRBD2	TGCGCCAGCAGCCAAGTGACTAGCGGGAGGGTAAATGAGCAGTTCTTC	CASSQVTSGRVNEQFF
TRBJ2-3	NA	TRBV7-2	NA	TGTGCCAGCAGCTCCCCCCCCGGGTCGGCCTTTAGAAGGGATACGCAGTATTTT	CASSSPPGSAFRRDTQYF
TRBJ1-5	few	TRBV2	NA	TGTGCCAGCAGTGAATGGGTGCAGCCCCAGCATTTT	CASSEWVQPQHF
TRBJ2-7	NA	TRBV27	TRBD2	TGTGCCAGCAGTGGCCGCCGGGACTACACCTACGAGCAGTACTTC	CASSGRRDYTYEQYF
TRBJ2-1	NA	TRBV5-6	TRBD1	TGTGCCAGCAGCTTGCCGGGACAGGGAACATACAATGAGCAGTTCTTC	CASSLPGQGTYNEQFF
TRBJ1-3	few	TRBV30	NA	TGTGCCTGGACTAGGACGCGGAACACCATATATTTT	CAWTRTRNTIYF
TRBJ2-7	few	TRBV4-1	NA	TGCGCCAGCAGCCAAGAAGAGGAAAGGGGCTACGAGCAGTACTTC	CASSQEEERGYEQYF
TRBJ2-5	NA	TRBV9	TRBD2	TGTGCCAGCAGCATAGGGGCGGGAGGCCTCCAAGAGACCCAGTACTTC	CASSIGAGGLQETQYF
TRBJ1-1	few	TRBV6-5	TRBD1	TGTGCCAGCAGTTATGGGACAGTTCTAGGGAACACTGAAGCTTTCTTT	CASSYGTVLGNTEAFF
TRBJ2-3	few	TRBV7-2	NA	TGTGCCAGCAGCTCCCCCGGGACTCGAGCAGATACGCAGTATTTT	CASSSPGTRADTQYF
TRBJ2-1	NA	TRBV28	NA	TGTGCCAGCAGTAGGGCGGGGAGTTGGAATGAGCAGTTCTTC	CASSRAGSWNEQFF
TRBJ2-1	NA	TRBV5-6	TRBD2	TGTGCCAGCAGCTTGTCCCTAGCGGGAGGGCAGGCCCCCCAGCAGTTCTTC	CASSLSLAGGQAPQQFF
TRBJ2-3	NA	TRBV11-2	TRBD2	TGTGCCAGCAGCGGCATAGCGGGGCGCACAGATACGCAGTATTTT	CASSGIAGRTDTQYF
TRBJ2-7	NA	TRBV5-1	TRBD1	TGCGCCAGCAGCCCCGGGACAGACTTCTACGAGCAGTACTTC	CASSPGTDFYEQYF
TRBJ2-3	few	TRBV4-1	NA	TGCGCCAGCAGCCAGGGGATGAGCACAGATACGCAGTATTTT	CASSQGMSTDTQYF
TRBJ2-5	few	TRBV11-2	TRBD2	TGTGCCAGCAGCTTAGGGCGGACTAGCAAAGAGACCCAGTACTTC	CASSLGRTSKETQYF
TRBJ2-1	once	TRBV6-1	TRBD2	TGTGCCACCCTTCCCGGGACTACAAATGAGCAGTTCTTC	CATLPGTTNEQFF
TRBJ1-2	few	TRBV7-9	TRBD1	TGTGCCAGCAGCTCACAGGGGAATTTTGACTACACCTTC	CASSSQGNFDYTF
TRBJ2-1	NA	TRBV30	NA	TGTGCCTGGAGTTTGTTGAATGAGCAGTTCTTC	CAWSLLNEQFF
TRBJ2-7	NA	TRBV7-2	TRBD2	TGTGCCAGCAGCTTCGTAGCGGGGGCGAGCGAGCAGTACTTC	CASSFVAGASEQYF
TRBJ2-3	NA	TRBV4-1	NA	TGCGCCAGCAGCCACCTGGGGCGGCAGGGGGGAGATACGCAGTATTTT	CASSHLGRQGGDTQYF
TRBJ2-1	NA	TRBV7-9	TRBD2	TGTGCCAGCAGTGAGATGGGGAGGGCCTACAATGAGCAGTTCTTC	CASSEMGRAYNEQFF
TRBJ2-1	few	TRBV7-9	TRBD2	TGTGCCAGCAGCAGGGGACTAGCGGGGCTGGGCTATGAGCAGTTCTTC	CASSRGLAGLGYEQFF
TRBJ2-7	NA	TRBV5-1	NA	TGCGCCAGCAGCCGACAGGATCAGGGTCGCGAGCAGTACTTC	CASSRQDQGREQYF
TRBJ2-5	NA	TRBV11-1	TRBD1	TGTGCCAGCAGCTTTTGGACAGGGGCGGGGGAGACCCAGTACTTC	CASSFWTGAGETQYF
TRBJ2-7	NA	TRBV7-3	NA	TGTGCCAGCGGCCCCTACGAGCAGTACTTC	CASGPYEQYF
TRBJ2-5	NA	TRBV11-2	NA	TGTGCCAGCAGCCCCCCGCCAGGGCGTCAGACCCAGTACTTC	CASSPPPGRQTQYF
TRBJ2-3	NA	TRBV12-5	NA	TGTGCTAGTGGTTTGTCAGCTAGCACAGATACGCAGTATTTT	CASGLSASTDTQYF
TRBJ2-5	few	TRBV11-2	TRBD2	TGTGCCAGCGGCACTAGTGCCGGGGGGGAGACCCAGTACTTC	CASGTSAGGETQYF